The subject of this entry is one T cell receptor beta chain. What it binds is unknown. MiXCR was run by TCRdb on the 5' RACE reads, yielding one entry per CDR3 protein. The sample gives 1.5 million to 2 million distinct CDR3 sequences, around 29% of which show up once; around 0.25% is in the top ten. This entry comes from a study of identical twins. Points from the study as a whole: Beta clonotypes that were abundant in cord blood contained fewer insertions, a pattern absent from memory repertoires.

V lost 6 bases, J lost 4 bases, and 16 bases lay in between. Germline CDR1 is SNHLY and CDR2 is FYNNEI. The CDR3 has 14 amino acids. Sequenced: cord blood. The chain couples TRBV2 to TRBJ2-7; D perhaps matches TRBD1 (6 bases). The sequence was obtained from a newborn girl in good health. CDR3 sequence reads: CASSKGGSSYEQYF. The CDR3 nucleotides are TGTGCCAGCAGCAAAGGGGGTAGTAGTTACGAGCAGTACTTC. Looking up the rest from reference TRBV2 and TRBJ2-7 gives the full variable domain: EPEVTQTPSHQVTQMGQEVILRCVPISNHLYFYWYRQILGQKVEFLVSFYNNEISEKSEIFDDQFSVERPDGSNFTLKIRSTKLEDSAMYFCASSKGGSSYEQYFGPGTRLTVT.